This T cell receptor (beta chain) comes out of a study of radiation and T cells in renal cell carcinoma. Points from the study as a whole: Baseline intratumoral clonotype presence is unknown without pretreatment biopsies. From baseline, blood top tumor clonotypes peaked at 2 weeks post-radiation.

The CDR3 has 14 amino acids. The table came from immunoSEQ multiplex PCR; TCRdb's copy has only in-frame clones and leaves some out. The sample yields about 130,000 clones, about four fifths seen once. Points on this clone: Its antigen is as yet unknown. One junction end does not reproduce the germline sequence, and a read error may be involved.

Time point indicated: blood 2 weeks post-SBRT. As to treatment: 15 Gy SBRT to primary tumor, nephrectomy 4 weeks later. This renal cell carcinoma was of the clear cell type. Sequences were derived from blood, sampled from a patient whose treatment included radiotherapy and nephrectomy. The source is a man aged 50 or older with renal cell carcinoma. The V call is TRBV23-1, the J call TRBJ1-2, with D hard to call. TRBV23-1 is filed as an ORF, its function uncertain. CDR3 sequence: CASSQWRENYGYTF. DNA for the CDR3: TGCGCCAGCAGCCAATGGCGGGAGAACTATGGCTACACCTTC.